The source of this T cell receptor (beta chain) is a study of cytomegalovirus exposure and HLA in healthy donors. The PCR made use of 60 Vbeta and 13 Jbeta primers. Clones were read by immunoSEQ multiplex PCR, and TCRdb kept only the in-frame ones, dropping some. The sample shows about 110,000 clones, around four fifths of them seen only once. Germline CDR1 is SGHRS and CDR2 is YFSETQ. Trimming stripped 1 base from V and 4 bases from J, with 11 bases between. The CDR3 spans 15 residues. Sequenced: PBMCs. This sequence originates from a man in his thirties or forties in good health and CMV-seropositive. The J gene is TRBJ1-4, the V gene TRBV5-1; D uncertain. The CDR3 DNA reads TGCGCCAGCAGCTTGTCGGACGGGAATAATGAAAAACTGTTTTTT. It translates to CASSLSDGNNEKLFF.